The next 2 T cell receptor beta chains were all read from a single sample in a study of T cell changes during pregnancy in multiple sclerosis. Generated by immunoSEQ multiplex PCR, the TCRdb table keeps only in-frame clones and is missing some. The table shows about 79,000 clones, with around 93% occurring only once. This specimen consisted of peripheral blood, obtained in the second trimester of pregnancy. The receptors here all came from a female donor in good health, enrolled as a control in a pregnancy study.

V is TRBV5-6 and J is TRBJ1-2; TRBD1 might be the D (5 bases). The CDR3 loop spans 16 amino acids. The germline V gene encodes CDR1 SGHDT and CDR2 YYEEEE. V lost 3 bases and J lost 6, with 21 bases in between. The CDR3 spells CASSSYDPQGGNGYTF. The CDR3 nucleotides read TGTGCCAGCAGCTCCTATGACCCGCAGGGTGGTAATGGCTACACCTTC.

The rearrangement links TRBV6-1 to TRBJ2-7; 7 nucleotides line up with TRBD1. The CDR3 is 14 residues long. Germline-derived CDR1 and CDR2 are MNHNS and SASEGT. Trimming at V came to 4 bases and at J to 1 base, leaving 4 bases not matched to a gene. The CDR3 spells CASSARDRSYEQYF. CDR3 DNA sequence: TGTGCCAGCAGTGCCCGGGACAGATCCTACGAGCAGTACTTC.